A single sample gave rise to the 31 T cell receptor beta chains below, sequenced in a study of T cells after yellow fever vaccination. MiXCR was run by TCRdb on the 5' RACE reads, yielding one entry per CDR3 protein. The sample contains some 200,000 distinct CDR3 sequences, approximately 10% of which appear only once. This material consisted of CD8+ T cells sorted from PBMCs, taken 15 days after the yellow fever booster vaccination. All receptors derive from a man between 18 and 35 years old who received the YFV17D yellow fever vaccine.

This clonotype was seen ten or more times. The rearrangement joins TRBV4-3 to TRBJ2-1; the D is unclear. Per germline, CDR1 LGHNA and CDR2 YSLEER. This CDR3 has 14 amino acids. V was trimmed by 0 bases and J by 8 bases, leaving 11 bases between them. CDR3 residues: CASSQDFASDEQFF. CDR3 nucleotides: TGCGCCAGCAGCCAAGATTTCGCCTCCGATGAGCAGTTCTTC.

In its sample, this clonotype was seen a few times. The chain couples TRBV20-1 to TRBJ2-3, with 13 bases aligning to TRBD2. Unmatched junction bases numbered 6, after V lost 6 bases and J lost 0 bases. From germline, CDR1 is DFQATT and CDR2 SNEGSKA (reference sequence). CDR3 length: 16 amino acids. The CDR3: CSASPGLAGSTDTQYF. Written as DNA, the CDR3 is TGCAGTGCATCGCCGGGACTAGCGGGAAGCACAGATACGCAGTATTTT.

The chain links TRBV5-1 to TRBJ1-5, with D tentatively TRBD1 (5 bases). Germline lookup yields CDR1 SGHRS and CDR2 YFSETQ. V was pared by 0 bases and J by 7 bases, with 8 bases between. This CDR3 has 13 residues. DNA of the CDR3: TGCGCCAGCAGCTTGGCAGGGCGCCAGCCCCAGCATTTT. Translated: CASSLAGRQPQHF.

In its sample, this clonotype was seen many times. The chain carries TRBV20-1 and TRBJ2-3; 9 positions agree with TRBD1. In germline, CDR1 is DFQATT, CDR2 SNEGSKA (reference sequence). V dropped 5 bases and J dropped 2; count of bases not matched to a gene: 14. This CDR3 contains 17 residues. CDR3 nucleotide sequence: TGCAGTGCTGGAAGGACAGGGGAGGCCCGTCTCACAGATACGCAGTATTTT. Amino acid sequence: CSAGRTGEARLTDTQYF.

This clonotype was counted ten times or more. CDR3 in amino acids: CASSPRPTGELFF. CDR3 nucleotide sequence: TGTGCCAGCAGCCCCCGGCCGACCGGGGAGCTGTTTTTT. V gene TRBV7-2 combines with J gene TRBJ2-2; no firm D call. The CDR3 has 13 residues. V lost 5 bases to trimming and J lost 5 bases, with 9 bases between them. The germline CDR1 and CDR2 sequences are SGHTA and FQGNSA.

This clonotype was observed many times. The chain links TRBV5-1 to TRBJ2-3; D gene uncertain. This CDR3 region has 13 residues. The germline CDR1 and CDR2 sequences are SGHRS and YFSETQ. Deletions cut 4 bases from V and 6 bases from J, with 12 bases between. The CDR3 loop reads CASSAQNLDTQYF. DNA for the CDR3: TGCGCCAGCAGCGCACAGAACTTGGATACGCAGTATTTT.

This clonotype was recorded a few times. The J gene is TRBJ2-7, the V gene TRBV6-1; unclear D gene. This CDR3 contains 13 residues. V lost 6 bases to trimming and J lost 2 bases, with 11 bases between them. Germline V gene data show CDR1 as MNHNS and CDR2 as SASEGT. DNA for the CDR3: TGTGCCAGCAGGGCGAGAGCACCCTACGAGCAGTACTTC. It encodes CASRARAPYEQYF.

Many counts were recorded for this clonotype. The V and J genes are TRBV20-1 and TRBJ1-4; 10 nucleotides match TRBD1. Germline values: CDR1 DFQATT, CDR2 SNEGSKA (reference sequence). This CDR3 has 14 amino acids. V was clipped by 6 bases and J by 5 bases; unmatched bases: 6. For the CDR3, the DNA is TGCAGTGCGGAGTCGACAGGGGGCAATGAAAAACTGTTTTTT. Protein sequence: CSAESTGGNEKLFF.

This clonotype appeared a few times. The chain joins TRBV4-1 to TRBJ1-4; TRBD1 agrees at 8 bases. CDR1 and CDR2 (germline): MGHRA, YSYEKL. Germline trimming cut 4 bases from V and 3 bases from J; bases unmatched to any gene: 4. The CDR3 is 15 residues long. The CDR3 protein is CASSRVQGANEKLFF. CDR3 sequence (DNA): TGCGCCAGCAGCCGAGTACAGGGGGCTAATGAAAAACTGTTTTTT.

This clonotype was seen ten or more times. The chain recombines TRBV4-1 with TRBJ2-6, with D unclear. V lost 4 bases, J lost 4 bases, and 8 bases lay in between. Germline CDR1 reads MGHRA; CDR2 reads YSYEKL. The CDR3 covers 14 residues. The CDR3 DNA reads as TGCGCCAGCAGCCCAGGTGCAGGGGCCAACGTCCTGACTTTC. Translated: CASSPGAGANVLTF.

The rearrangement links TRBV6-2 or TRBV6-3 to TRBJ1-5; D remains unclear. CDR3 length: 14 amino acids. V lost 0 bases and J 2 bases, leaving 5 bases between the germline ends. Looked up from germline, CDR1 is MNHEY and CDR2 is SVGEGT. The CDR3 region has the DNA TGTGCCAGCAGTTACTCGGGTGGCAATCAGCCCCAGCATTTT. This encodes CASSYSGGNQPQHF.

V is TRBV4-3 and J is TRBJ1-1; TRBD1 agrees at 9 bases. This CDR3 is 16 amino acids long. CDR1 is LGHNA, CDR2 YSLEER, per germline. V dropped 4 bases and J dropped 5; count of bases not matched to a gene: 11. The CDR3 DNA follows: TGCGCCAGCAGCCCCCAACACAGGGGGCTGTATACTGAAGCTTTCTTT. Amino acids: CASSPQHRGLYTEAFF.

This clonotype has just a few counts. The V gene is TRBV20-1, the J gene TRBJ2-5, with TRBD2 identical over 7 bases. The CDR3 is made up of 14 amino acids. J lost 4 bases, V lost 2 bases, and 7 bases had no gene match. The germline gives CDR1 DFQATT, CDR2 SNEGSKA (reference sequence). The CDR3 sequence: CSARPWEGGETQYF. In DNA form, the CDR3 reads TGCAGTGCTAGACCCTGGGAGGGTGGAGAGACCCAGTACTTC.

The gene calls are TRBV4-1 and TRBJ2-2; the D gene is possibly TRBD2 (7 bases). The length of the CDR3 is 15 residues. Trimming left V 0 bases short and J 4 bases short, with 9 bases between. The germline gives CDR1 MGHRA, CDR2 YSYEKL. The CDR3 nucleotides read TGCGCCAGCAGCCAAGAGGGGGGGGCCACCGGGGAGCTGTTTTTT. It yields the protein CASSQEGGATGELFF.

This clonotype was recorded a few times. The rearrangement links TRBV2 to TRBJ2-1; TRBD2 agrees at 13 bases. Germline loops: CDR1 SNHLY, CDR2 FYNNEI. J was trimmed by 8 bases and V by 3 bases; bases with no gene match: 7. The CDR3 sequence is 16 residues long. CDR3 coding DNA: TGTGCCAGCAGTGACCCACTAGCGGGGGGGCTGCATGAGCAGTTCTTC. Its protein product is CASSDPLAGGLHEQFF. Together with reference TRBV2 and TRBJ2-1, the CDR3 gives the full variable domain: EPEVTQTPSHQVTQMGQEVILRCVPISNHLYFYWYRQILGQKVEFLVSFYNNEISEKSEIFDDQFSVERPDGSNFTLKIRSTKLEDSAMYFCASSDPLAGGLHEQFFGPGTRLTVL.

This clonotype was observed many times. CDR3 DNA sequence: TGCGCCAGCAGCCAAGATCTCTCAGCTTATCAGCCCCAGCATTTT. This translates into CASSQDLSAYQPQHF. This sequence joins TRBV4-3 and TRBJ1-5; D unclear. CDR1 LGHNA and CDR2 YSLEER come from the germline V gene. V lost 0 bases and J 5 bases, leaving 11 bases between the germline ends. There are 15 residues in the CDR3.

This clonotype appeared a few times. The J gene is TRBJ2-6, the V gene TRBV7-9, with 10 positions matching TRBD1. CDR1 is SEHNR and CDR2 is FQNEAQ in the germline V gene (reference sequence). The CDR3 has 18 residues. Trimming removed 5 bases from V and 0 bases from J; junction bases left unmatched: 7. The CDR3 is CASSLYDRGRSGANVLTF. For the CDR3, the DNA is TGTGCCAGCAGCCTGTATGACAGGGGGCGCTCTGGGGCCAACGTCCTGACTTTC.

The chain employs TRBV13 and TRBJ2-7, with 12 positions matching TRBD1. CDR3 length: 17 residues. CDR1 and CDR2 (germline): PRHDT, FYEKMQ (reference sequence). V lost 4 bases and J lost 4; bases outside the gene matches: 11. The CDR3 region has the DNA TGTGCCAGCAGCTCACCAATCGGGACAGGGGGCTTTTACGAGCAGTACTTC. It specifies CASSSPIGTGGFYEQYF.

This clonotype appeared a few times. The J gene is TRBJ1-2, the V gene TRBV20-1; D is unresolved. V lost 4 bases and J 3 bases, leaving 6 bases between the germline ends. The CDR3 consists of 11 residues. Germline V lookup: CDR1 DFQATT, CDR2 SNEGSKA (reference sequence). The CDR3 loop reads CSATLDYGYTF. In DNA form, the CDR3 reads TGCAGTGCTACATTGGACTATGGCTACACCTTC.

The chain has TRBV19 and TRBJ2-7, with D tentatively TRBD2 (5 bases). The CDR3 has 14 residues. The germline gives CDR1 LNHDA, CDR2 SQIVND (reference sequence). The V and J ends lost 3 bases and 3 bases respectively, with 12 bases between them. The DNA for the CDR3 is TGTGCCAGTAGTATTGGACCCGGGAACTACGAGCAGTACTTC. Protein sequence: CASSIGPGNYEQYF.

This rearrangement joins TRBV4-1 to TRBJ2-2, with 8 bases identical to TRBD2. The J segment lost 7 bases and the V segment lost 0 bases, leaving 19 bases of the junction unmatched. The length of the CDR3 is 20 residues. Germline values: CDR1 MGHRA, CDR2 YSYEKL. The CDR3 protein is CASSQDPARGGLGGGGELFF. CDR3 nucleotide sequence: TGCGCCAGCAGCCAAGATCCCGCACGGGGGGGCTTAGGAGGTGGCGGGGAGCTGTTTTTT.

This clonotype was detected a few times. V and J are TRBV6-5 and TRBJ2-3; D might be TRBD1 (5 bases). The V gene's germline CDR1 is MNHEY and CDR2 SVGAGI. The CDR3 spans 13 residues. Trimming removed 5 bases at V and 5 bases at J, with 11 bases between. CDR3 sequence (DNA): TGTGCCAGCAGTCCCGACCAGGGAGATACGCAGTATTTT. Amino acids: CASSPDQGDTQYF.

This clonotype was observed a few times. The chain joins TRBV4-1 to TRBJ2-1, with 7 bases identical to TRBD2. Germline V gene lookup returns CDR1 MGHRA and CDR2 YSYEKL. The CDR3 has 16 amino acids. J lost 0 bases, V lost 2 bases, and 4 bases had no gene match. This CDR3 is CASSQHGGSSYNEQFF. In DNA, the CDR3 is TGCGCCAGCAGCCAACACGGGGGGAGCTCCTACAATGAGCAGTTCTTC.

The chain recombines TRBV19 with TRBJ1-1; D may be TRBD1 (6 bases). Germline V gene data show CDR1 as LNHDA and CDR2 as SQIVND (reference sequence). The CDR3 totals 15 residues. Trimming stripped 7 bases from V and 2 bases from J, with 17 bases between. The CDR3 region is CASIPDRGGNTEAFF. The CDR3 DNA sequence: TGTGCCAGTATCCCGGACCGAGGGGGTAACACTGAAGCTTTCTTT.

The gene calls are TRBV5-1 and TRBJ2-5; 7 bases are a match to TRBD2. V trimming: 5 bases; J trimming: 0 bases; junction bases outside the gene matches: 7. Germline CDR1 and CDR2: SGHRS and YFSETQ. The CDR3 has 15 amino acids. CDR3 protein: CASRSGRGDQETQYF. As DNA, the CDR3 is TGCGCCAGCAGGTCGGGGAGGGGAGACCAAGAGACCCAGTACTTC. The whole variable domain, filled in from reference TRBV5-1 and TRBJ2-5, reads KAGVTQTPRYLIKTRGQQVTLSCSPISGHRSVSWYQQTPGQGLQFLFEYFSETQRNKGNFPGRFSGRQFSNSRSEMNVSTLELGDSALYLCASRSGRGDQETQYFGPGTRLLVL.

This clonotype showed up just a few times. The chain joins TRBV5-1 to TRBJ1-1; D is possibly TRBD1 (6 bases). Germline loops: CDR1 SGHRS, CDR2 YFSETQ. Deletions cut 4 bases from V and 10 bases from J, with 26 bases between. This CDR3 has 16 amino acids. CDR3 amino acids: CASSLRSGAPHGGAFF. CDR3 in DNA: TGCGCCAGCAGCCTGCGTTCAGGGGCCCCCCATGGGGGAGCTTTCTTT.

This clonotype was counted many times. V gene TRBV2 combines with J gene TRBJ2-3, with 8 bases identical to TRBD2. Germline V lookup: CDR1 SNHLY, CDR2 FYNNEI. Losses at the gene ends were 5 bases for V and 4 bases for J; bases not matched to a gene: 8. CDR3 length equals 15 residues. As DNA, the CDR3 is TGTGCCAGCAGTTATAGCGGGGCGATCCCAGATACGCAGTATTTT. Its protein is CASSYSGAIPDTQYF.

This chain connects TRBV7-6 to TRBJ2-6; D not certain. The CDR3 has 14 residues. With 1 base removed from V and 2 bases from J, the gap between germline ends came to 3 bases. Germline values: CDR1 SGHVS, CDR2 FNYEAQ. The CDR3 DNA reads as TGTGCCAGCAGCTTAGACCCTGGGGCCAACGTCCTGACTTTC. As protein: CASSLDPGANVLTF.

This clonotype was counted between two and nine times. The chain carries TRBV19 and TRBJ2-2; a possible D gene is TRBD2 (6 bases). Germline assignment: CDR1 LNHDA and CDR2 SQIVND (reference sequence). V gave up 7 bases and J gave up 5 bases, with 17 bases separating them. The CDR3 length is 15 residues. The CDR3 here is CASKISDYGTGELFF. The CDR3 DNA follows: TGTGCCAGTAAAATCTCGGACTACGGGACCGGGGAGCTGTTTTTT.

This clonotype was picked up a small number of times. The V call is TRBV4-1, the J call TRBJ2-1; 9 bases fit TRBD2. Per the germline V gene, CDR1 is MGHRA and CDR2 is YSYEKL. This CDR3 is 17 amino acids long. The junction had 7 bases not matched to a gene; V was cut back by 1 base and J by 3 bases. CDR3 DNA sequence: TGCGCCAGCAGCCAAGGAGATAGCGGGGGAATCTACAATGAGCAGTTCTTC. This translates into CASSQGDSGGIYNEQFF.

The CDR3 coding sequence is TGTGCCAGCAGCTCATACAGGGAACAAGAGACCCAGTACTTC. This gives the protein CASSSYREQETQYF. This rearrangement joins TRBV7-6 to TRBJ2-5; a weak D match, TRBD1 (6 bases). Germline V gene sequence: CDR1 SGHVS, CDR2 FNYEAQ. The V gene lost 4 bases and the J gene lost 2 bases, with 11 bases spanning the gap. The CDR3 has 14 residues.